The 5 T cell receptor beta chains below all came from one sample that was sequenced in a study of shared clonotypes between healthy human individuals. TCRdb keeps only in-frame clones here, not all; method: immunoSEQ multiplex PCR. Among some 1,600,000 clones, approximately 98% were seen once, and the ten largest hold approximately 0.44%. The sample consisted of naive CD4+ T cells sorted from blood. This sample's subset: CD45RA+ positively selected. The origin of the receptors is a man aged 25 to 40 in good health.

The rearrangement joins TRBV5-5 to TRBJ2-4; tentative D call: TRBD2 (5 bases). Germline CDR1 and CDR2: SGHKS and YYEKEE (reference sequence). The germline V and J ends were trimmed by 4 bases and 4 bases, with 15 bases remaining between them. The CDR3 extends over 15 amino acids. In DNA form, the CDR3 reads TGTGCCAGCAGCCCCGTGGGGAGTATGAAAAACATTCAGTACTTC. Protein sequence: CASSPVGSMKNIQYF.

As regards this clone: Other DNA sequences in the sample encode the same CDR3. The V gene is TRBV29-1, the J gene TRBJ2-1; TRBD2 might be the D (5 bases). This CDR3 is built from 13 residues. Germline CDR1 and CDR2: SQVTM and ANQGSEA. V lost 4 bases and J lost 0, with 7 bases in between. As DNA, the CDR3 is TGCAGCGTTGGTACTAGCTCCTACAATGAGCAGTTCTTC. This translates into CSVGTSSYNEQFF.

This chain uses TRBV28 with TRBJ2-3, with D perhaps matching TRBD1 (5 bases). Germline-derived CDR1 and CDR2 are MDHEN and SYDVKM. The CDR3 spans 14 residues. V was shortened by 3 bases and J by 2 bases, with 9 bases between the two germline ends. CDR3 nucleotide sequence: TGTGCCAGCAGTTTGACAGTAATCACAGATACGCAGTATTTT. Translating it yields CASSLTVITDTQYF.

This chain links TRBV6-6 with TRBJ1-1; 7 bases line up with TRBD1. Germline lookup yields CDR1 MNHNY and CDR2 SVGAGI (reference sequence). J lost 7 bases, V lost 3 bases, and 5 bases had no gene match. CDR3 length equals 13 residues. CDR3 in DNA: TGTGCCAGCAGTTATCCGACAGGGATTGAAGCTTTCTTT. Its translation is CASSYPTGIEAFF.

The CDR3 DNA reads TGTGCCTGGAGTGCTTTAGCGGGAGCTTACGAGCAGTACTTC. It translates to CAWSALAGAYEQYF. The rearrangement links TRBV30 to TRBJ2-7; 9 bases fit TRBD2. The V gene's germline CDR1 is GTSNPN and CDR2 SVGIG (reference sequence). The CDR3 loop spans 14 amino acids. With V trimmed by 1 base and J by 4 bases, 5 bases remained unmatched.